This passage covers 17 T cell receptor beta chains from one sample sequenced in a study of CD8 T cells in Susac syndrome. With random hexamers, about 0.45 to 1 ug RNA was reverse transcribed. In TCRdb, the immunoSEQ multiplex PCR reads were re-called with MiXCR into one record per CDR3 protein. The data show 150,000 or so distinct CDR3 sequences, approximately 94% seen once. Sequencing was done on a sample of CD4+ T cells from PBMCs. The receptor source for this set is a human donor with multiple sclerosis.

This clonotype has just one count. This chain connects TRBV5-6 to TRBJ2-2, with D possibly being TRBD2 (5 bases). V lost 10 bases, J lost 1 base, and 8 bases lay in between. The CDR3 spans 12 residues. In germline, CDR1 is SGHDT, CDR2 YYEEEE. The CDR3 coding sequence is TGTGCCTGCGGAGGGAACACCGGGGAGCTGTTTTTT. This codes for CACGGNTGELFF.

The chain carries TRBV2 and TRBJ1-2; D gene ambiguous. Germline values: CDR1 SNHLY, CDR2 FYNNEI. The CDR3 has 13 residues. Trimming removed 3 bases at V and 4 bases at J, with 9 bases between. The CDR3 here is CASSDLGTYGYTF. CDR3 DNA: TGTGCCAGCAGTGATTTGGGTACCTATGGCTACACCTTC. The full variable domain, in which reference TRBV2 and TRBJ1-2 provide the parts outside the CDR3, is EPEVTQTPSHQVTQMGQEVILRCVPISNHLYFYWYRQILGQKVEFLVSFYNNEISEKSEIFDDQFSVERPDGSNFTLKIRSTKLEDSAMYFCASSDLGTYGYTFGSGTRLTVV.

The gene calls are TRBV5-1 and TRBJ1-1; no definite D call. This CDR3 spans 14 amino acids. Germline loops: CDR1 SGHRS, CDR2 YFSETQ. V was shortened by 2 bases and J by 0 bases, with 8 bases between the two germline ends. The CDR3 spells CASSFRALNTEAFF. The CDR3 nucleotides are TGCGCCAGCAGCTTTCGGGCCTTGAACACTGAAGCTTTCTTT.

The rearrangement links TRBV28 to TRBJ1-2; D remains unclear. With 7 bases removed from V and 6 bases from J, the gap between germline ends came to 18 bases. The CDR3 totals 14 residues. CDR1 is MDHEN and CDR2 is SYDVKM in the germline V gene. The CDR3 loop is CASTSPGGVDGYTF. The CDR3, as DNA: TGTGCCAGCACCAGCCCTGGAGGAGTCGATGGCTACACCTTC.

The chain links TRBV6-5 to TRBJ1-5; D remains unclear. The CDR3 contains 14 residues. V was trimmed by 8 bases and J by 2 bases, leaving 13 bases between them. Germline V gene data show CDR1 as MNHEY and CDR2 as SVGAGI. CDR3 nucleotide sequence: TGTGCCAGCCAATCGAGGGCTGGCAATCAGCCCCAGCATTTT. Translated: CASQSRAGNQPQHF.

CDR3 sequence reads: CASSYEQGSYEQYF. CDR3 nucleotides: TGTGCCAGCAGTTACGAACAGGGTTCCTACGAGCAGTACTTC. The gene calls are TRBV6-5 and TRBJ2-7, with a tentative D call TRBD1 (6 bases). CDR1 is MNHEY, CDR2 SVGAGI, per germline. V shed 2 bases and J shed 1 base, with 9 bases lying between them. This CDR3 is built from 14 residues.

V usage is TRBV20-1 and J usage is TRBJ1-2, with TRBD1 matching over 10 bases. The junction had 7 bases not matched to a gene; V was cut back by 5 bases and J by 7 bases. The CDR3 consists of 13 residues. Germline V gene data show CDR1 as DFQATT and CDR2 as SNEGSKA (reference sequence). The chain's CDR3 is CSAETGGAGGYTF. The CDR3 DNA reads TGCAGTGCTGAGACAGGGGGCGCGGGTGGCTACACCTTC.

The chain combines TRBV29-1 with TRBJ2-1, with TRBD2 matching 7 bases. Germline V gives CDR1 SQVTM, CDR2 ANQGSEA. The J segment lost 0 bases and the V segment lost 6 bases, leaving 5 bases of the junction unmatched. The length of the CDR3 is 14 residues. The CDR3 loop reads CSVISGFSYNEQFF. Written as DNA, the CDR3 is TGCAGCGTGATTAGCGGGTTCTCCTACAATGAGCAGTTCTTC.

This chain joins TRBV3-1 and TRBJ1-5, with 7 bases aligning to TRBD1. V shed 8 bases and J 9 bases; nucleotides not matched to a gene: 4. CDR1 and CDR2 from the germline V gene are LGHDT and YNNKEL (reference sequence). The CDR3 is made up of 11 amino acids. The CDR3 protein is CASSQGGPQHF. The CDR3 DNA reads as TGTGCCAGCTCCCAGGGGGGGCCCCAGCATTTT.

The chain has TRBV3-1 and TRBJ1-2, with D possibly matching TRBD1 (6 bases). CDR1 and CDR2 (germline): LGHDT, YNNKEL (reference sequence). V was shortened by 0 bases and J by 8 bases, with 13 bases between the two germline ends. There are 14 residues in the CDR3. Here the CDR3 reads CASSQDATGRGYTF. The CDR3 region has the DNA TGTGCCAGCAGCCAAGATGCCACAGGGAGGGGCTACACCTTC.

The chain couples TRBV5-1 to TRBJ1-1; 7 bases match TRBD1. From germline, CDR1 is SGHRS and CDR2 YFSETQ. J was trimmed by 1 base and V by 0 bases; bases with no gene match: 3. This CDR3 region has 15 residues. CDR3 residues: CASSLGQGWNTEAFF. The CDR3 bases are TGCGCCAGCAGCTTGGGACAGGGATGGAACACTGAAGCTTTCTTT.

The chain couples TRBV5-1 to TRBJ2-5; D uncertain. CDR1 SGHRS and CDR2 YFSETQ come from the germline V gene. The CDR3 sequence is 13 residues long. The V end lost 1 base, the J end lost 2 bases, and 6 bases lay between the germline ends. CDR3 coding DNA: TGCGCCAGCAGCTTGACCGTACAAGAGACCCAGTACTTC. Amino acid sequence: CASSLTVQETQYF. Full variable domain (outside the CDR3, taken from reference TRBV5-1 and TRBJ2-5): KAGVTQTPRYLIKTRGQQVTLSCSPISGHRSVSWYQQTPGQGLQFLFEYFSETQRNKGNFPGRFSGRQFSNSRSEMNVSTLELGDSALYLCASSLTVQETQYFGPGTRLLVL.

This clonotype was recorded only once. In nucleotides, the CDR3 is TGCGCCAGCAGCGTGGGACTAGCGGACGTGTCCTACGAGCAGTACTTC. It translates to CASSVGLADVSYEQYF. The chain uses TRBV5-1 and TRBJ2-7; TRBD2 aligns across 11 bases. This CDR3 spans 16 amino acids. Trimming cost V 4 bases and J 1 base; bases outside gene matches: 7. Per the germline V gene, CDR1 is SGHRS and CDR2 is YFSETQ.

The chain uses TRBV3-1 and TRBJ1-1; a weak D match, TRBD1 (5 bases). The germline V gene encodes CDR1 LGHDT and CDR2 YNNKEL (reference sequence). This CDR3 is built from 14 residues. Trimming cost V 7 bases and J 0 bases, with 12 bases left between them. CDR3 DNA: TGTGCCAGCAAAGTAAGGGACTTGAACACTGAAGCTTTCTTT. Translated: CASKVRDLNTEAFF.

The rearrangement uses TRBV20-1 and TRBJ2-7; 9 bases map to TRBD2. V lost 5 bases to trimming and J lost 6 bases; unmatched junction nucleotides: 5. The CDR3 loop spans 12 amino acids. Germline lookup yields CDR1 DFQATT and CDR2 SNEGSKA (reference sequence). The CDR3 nucleotides are TGCAGTGCTGAGGGACTAGCTGTCGAGCAGTACTTC. Its translation: CSAEGLAVEQYF.

The chain links TRBV6-5 to TRBJ2-5; 9 nucleotides agree with TRBD1. This CDR3 is 19 amino acids long. CDR1 and CDR2 from the germline V gene are MNHEY and SVGAGI. The trim removed 0 bases at V and 4 bases at J, leaving 15 bases unmatched. The CDR3 sequence: CASSYSASGQGSPLETQYF. The CDR3 DNA sequence: TGTGCCAGCAGTTACTCTGCTAGCGGACAGGGGAGCCCCTTAGAGACCCAGTACTTC.

This clonotype was seen only once. The chain couples TRBV5-6 to TRBJ2-1, with TRBD2 as a possible D gene (6 bases). With 0 bases removed from V and 1 base from J, the gap between germline ends came to 8 bases. The CDR3 has 15 residues. CDR1 and CDR2 from the germline V gene are SGHDT and YYEEEE. CDR3 sequence (DNA): TGTGCCAGCAGCTTGGCCGGGAGATCCTACAATGAGCAGTTCTTC. Its translation is CASSLAGRSYNEQFF.